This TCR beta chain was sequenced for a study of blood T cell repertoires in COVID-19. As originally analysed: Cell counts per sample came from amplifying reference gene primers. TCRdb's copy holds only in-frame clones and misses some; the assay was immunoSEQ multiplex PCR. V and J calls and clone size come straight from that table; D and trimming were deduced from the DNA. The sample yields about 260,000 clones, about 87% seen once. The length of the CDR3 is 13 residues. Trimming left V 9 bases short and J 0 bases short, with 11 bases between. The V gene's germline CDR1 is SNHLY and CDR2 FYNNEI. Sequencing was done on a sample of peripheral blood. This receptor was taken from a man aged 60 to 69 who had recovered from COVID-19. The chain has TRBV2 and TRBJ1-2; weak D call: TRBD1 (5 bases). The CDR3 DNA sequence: TGTGCCAGAGACAGCAGAGCTAACTATGGCTACACCTTC. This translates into CARDSRANYGYTF.